This T cell receptor beta chain emerged from a study of cytomegalovirus exposure and HLA in healthy donors. Study-level information: The same platform was used for the roughly 130 validation repertoires and the 650 to 800 first-cohort repertoires, a later analysis reported.

The V and J ends lost 4 bases and 2 bases, in that order; junction bases with no gene match: 5. This CDR3 spans 14 amino acids. Germline V CDR1 and CDR2: SGHNT, YYREEE (reference sequence). Profiled with immunoSEQ multiplex PCR; TCRdb holds only in-frame clones, not every one. The sample holds around 150,000 clones, roughly nine tenths seen once. Sequencing was carried out using PBMCs. The V gene is TRBV5-4, the J gene TRBJ2-7; TRBD2 agrees at 8 bases. This sequence was found in a woman in her 30s in good health and CMV-seronegative. The CDR3 spells CASSNGGGPYEQYF. CDR3 in DNA: TGTGCCAGCAGCAACGGGGGGGGGCCCTACGAGCAGTACTTC. The complete variable domain, with remaining parts taken from reference TRBV5-4 and TRBJ2-7, reads ETGVTQSPTHLIKTRGQQVTLRCSSQSGHNTVSWYQQALGQGPQFIFQYYREEENGRGNFPPRFSGLQFPNYSSELNVNALELDDSALYLCASSNGGGPYEQYFGPGTRLTVT.